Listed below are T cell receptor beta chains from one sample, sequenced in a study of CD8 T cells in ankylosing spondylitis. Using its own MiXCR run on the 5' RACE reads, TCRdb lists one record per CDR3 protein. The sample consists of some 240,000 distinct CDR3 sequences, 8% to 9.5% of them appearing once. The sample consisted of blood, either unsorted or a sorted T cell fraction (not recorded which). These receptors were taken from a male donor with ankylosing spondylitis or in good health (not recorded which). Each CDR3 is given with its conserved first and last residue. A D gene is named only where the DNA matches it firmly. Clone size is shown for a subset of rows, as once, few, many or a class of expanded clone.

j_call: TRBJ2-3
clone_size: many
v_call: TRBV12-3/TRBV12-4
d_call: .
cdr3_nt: TGTGCCAGCCTCCCCTCGCGGGGGCCTCACTATAGCACAGATACGCAGTATTTT
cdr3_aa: CASLPSRGPHYSTDTQYF

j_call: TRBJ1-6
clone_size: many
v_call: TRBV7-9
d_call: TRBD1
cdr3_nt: TGTGCCAGCAGCCCGAGGGGGACAGAGACAACAAATTCACCCCTCCACTTT
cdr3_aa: CASSPRGTETTNSPLHF

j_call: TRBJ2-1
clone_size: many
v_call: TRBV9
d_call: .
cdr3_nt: TGTGCCAGCAGCCGGTACACTCTAGCGACCTCCTACAATGAGCAGTTCTTC
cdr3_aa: CASSRYTLATSYNEQFF

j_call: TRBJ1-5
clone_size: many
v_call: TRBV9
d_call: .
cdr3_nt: TGTGCCAGCAGCGTACGGGGGGATAGCAATCAGCCCCAGCATTTT
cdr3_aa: CASSVRGDSNQPQHF

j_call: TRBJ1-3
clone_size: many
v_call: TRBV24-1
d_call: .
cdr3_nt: TGTGCCACCAGTGAGAACTCCGGCCCCTCTGGAAACACCATATATTTT
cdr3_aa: CATSENSGPSGNTIYF

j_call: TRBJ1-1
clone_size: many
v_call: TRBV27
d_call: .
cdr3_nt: TGTGCCAGCAGCTTAGTCAGGGGGAACACTGAAGCTTTCTTT
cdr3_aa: CASSLVRGNTEAFF

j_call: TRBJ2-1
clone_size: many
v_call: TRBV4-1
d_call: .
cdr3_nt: TGCGCCAGCAGCCCCCAACAAGGTGAGCAGTTCTTC
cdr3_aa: CASSPQQGEQFF

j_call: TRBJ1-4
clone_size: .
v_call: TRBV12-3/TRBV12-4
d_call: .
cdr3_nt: TGTGCCAGCAGCTACAGGGAAGTGGGTGAAAAACTGTTTTTT
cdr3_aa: CASSYREVGEKLFF

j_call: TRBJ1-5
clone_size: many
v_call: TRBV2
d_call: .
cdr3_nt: TGTGCCAGCAGTCTAAATTCCGGGACTTTAAATCAGCCCCAGCATTTT
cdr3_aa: CASSLNSGTLNQPQHF

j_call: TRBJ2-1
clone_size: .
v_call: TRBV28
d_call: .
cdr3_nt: TGTGCCAGCAGCTCTTGGGGCAACAATGAGCAGTTCTTC
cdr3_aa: CASSSWGNNEQFF